This T cell receptor (beta chain) stems from a study of CD8 T cells in ankylosing spondylitis. General observations from the study: For ankylosing spondylitis blood, a TCR beta motif of about eight highly homologous variants appeared characteristic.

TCRdb passed the 5' RACE reads through MiXCR, listing each CDR3 protein once. The sample yields a few hundred thousand distinct CDR3 sequences, about 20% seen once. This clonotype was counted a few times. Its target is not known. CDR3 size: 14 residues. Germline assignment: CDR1 SGHVS and CDR2 FQNEAQ. The V and J ends lost 5 bases and 3 bases respectively, with 14 bases between them. The source material was blood, either unsorted or a sorted T cell fraction (not recorded which). The source is a male donor with ankylosing spondylitis. This chain joins TRBV7-8 and TRBJ2-7; possibly TRBD1 or TRBD2 for D (5 bases each). The CDR3 loop reads CASSPGPSNYEQYF. The CDR3 region has the DNA TGTGCCAGCAGCCCGGGACCTTCCAACTACGAGCAGTACTTC.